A single sample is the source of the 31 T cell receptor beta chains below, sequenced in a study of CD4 T cells in relation to SARS-CoV-2 and coronaviruses. The protocol was immunoSEQ multiplex PCR, while the TCRdb copy is restricted to in-frame clones and leaves out a portion. The table lists some 70,000 clones, 80% to 95% of them singletons, with around 0.21% in the top ten. Unexposed donor CD4+ T cells date from about 2011-2019, before the COVID-19 pandemic. Sequenced sample: naive CD4+ T cells from PBMCs. The subset here: naive CD4+ T cells isolated by negative enrichment. The receptor set was obtained from a human donor in good health.

V gene TRBV10-3 combines with J gene TRBJ2-1; 14 nucleotides align to TRBD2. CDR3 length equals 16 residues. The trim removed 1 base at V and 7 bases at J, leaving 3 bases unmatched. The germline V gene encodes CDR1 ENHRY and CDR2 SYGVKD. CDR3 loop: CAISEYRLAGGNEQFF. CDR3 nucleotide sequence: TGTGCCATCAGTGAGTACCGACTAGCGGGGGGGAATGAGCAGTTCTTC.

This clone came up a few times. This chain links TRBV28 with TRBJ2-1; perhaps TRBD1 as D (6 bases). V was cut by 3 bases and J by 6 bases, with 15 bases left in between. The CDR3 sequence is 15 residues long. Per germline, CDR1 MDHEN and CDR2 SYDVKM. The CDR3 spells CASSFAGVSSNEQFF. The DNA of the CDR3 is TGTGCCAGCAGTTTCGCAGGGGTTTCATCCAATGAGCAGTTCTTC. Using reference TRBV28 and TRBJ2-1 for the parts outside the CDR3, the full variable domain is DVKVTQSSRYLVKRTGEKVFLECVQDMDHENMFWYRQDPGLGLRLIYFSYDVKMKEKGDIPEGYSVSREKKERFSLILESASTNQTSMYLCASSFAGVSSNEQFFGPGTRLTVL.

V is TRBV6-5 and J is TRBJ2-3; D perhaps matches TRBD1 (6 bases). Per the germline V gene, CDR1 is MNHEY and CDR2 is SVGAGI. The CDR3 spans 14 residues. V was trimmed by 4 bases and J by 5 bases, leaving 13 bases between them. The CDR3 here is CASSSQGHEDTQYF. Written as DNA, the CDR3 is TGTGCCAGCAGTTCCCAGGGACACGAAGATACGCAGTATTTT.

The CDR3 protein is CASSLLVDTQYF. DNA for the CDR3: TGTGCCAGCAGTTTACTTGTAGATACGCAGTATTTT. The chain is built from TRBV28 and TRBJ2-3; D remains unclear. Germline V lookup: CDR1 MDHEN, CDR2 SYDVKM. The V end lost 2 bases, the J end lost 5 bases, and 5 bases lay between the germline ends. The CDR3 is made up of 12 amino acids.

As for this clone: Other DNA sequences from this sample encode an identical CDR3 as well. The J gene is TRBJ1-5, the V gene TRBV18; D not resolved. This CDR3 spans 15 amino acids. V gave up 3 bases and J gave up 3 bases, with 12 bases separating them. Germline V gene sequence: CDR1 KGHSH, CDR2 LQKENI. CDR3 nucleotides: TGTGCCAGCTCACCGTCTACGGGGAACAATCAGCCCCAGCATTTT. Translating gives CASSPSTGNNQPQHF.

The chain uses TRBV3-1 (or the pseudogene TRBV3-2) and TRBJ2-3; TRBD2 matches 9 bases. V dropped 4 bases and J dropped 5; count of bases not matched to a gene: 7. The CDR3 is 15 amino acids. Germline assignment: CDR1 LGHDT and CDR2 YNNKEL (reference sequence). This chain's CDR3 is CASSRGGGPEDTQYF. The CDR3 DNA reads TGTGCCAGCAGCCGCGGGGGGGGGCCGGAAGATACGCAGTATTTT.

This rearrangement joins TRBV4-1 to TRBJ1-1, with unresolved D. The CDR3 is made up of 13 amino acids. The V gene lost 2 bases and the J gene lost 4 bases, with 8 bases spanning the gap. CDR1 MGHRA and CDR2 YSYEKL come from the germline V gene. The CDR3 DNA reads as TGCGCCAGCAGCCAAATTGAGAGCACTGAAGCTTTCTTT. Translation: CASSQIESTEAFF.

V is TRBV6-1 and J is TRBJ1-2, with unresolved D. Germline CDR1 MNHNS, CDR2 SASEGT. The ends were cut back, 3 bases at V and 8 bases at J, with 13 bases in the middle. The CDR3 extends over 13 amino acids. In DNA, the CDR3 is TGTGCCAGCAGTGAGTCCGCATTTCAGGGCTACACCTTC. It yields the protein CASSESAFQGYTF.

This chain joins TRBV12-5 and TRBJ2-7; D is ambiguous. Between the trimmed V and J ends, which lost 8 bases and 3 bases, there was a span of 17 bases. Germline V CDR1 and CDR2: LGHNT, FRNRAP. The CDR3 has 14 residues. CDR3 nucleotide sequence: TGTGCTAGTTTTTCTTTAGCCAGGCTCTACGAGCAGTACTTC. This translates into CASFSLARLYEQYF. The variable domain in full, with the rest retrieved from reference TRBV12-5 and TRBJ2-7, is DARVTQTPRHKVTEMGQEVTMRCQPILGHNTVFWYRQTMMQGLELLAYFRNRAPLDDSGMPKDRFSAEMPDATLATLKIQPSEPRDSAVYFCASFSLARLYEQYFGPGTRLTVT.

This chain links TRBV4-1 with TRBJ1-1; a possible D gene is TRBD1 (5 bases). This CDR3 region has 14 residues. Trimming removed 2 bases from V and 1 base from J, with 8 bases in between. CDR1 is MGHRA and CDR2 is YSYEKL in the germline V gene. The CDR3 region has the DNA TGCGCCAGCAGCCAAAGGACACAGAACACTGAAGCTTTCTTT. Translating it yields CASSQRTQNTEAFF.

The J gene is TRBJ2-1, the V gene TRBV9; TRBD2 matches at 11 bases. Germline trimming cut 4 bases from V and 5 bases from J; bases unmatched to any gene: 8. The germline CDR1 and CDR2 sequences are SGDLS and YYNGEE. This CDR3 contains 16 residues. CDR3 loop: CASSQIAGGPNNEQFF. The DNA for the CDR3 is TGTGCCAGCAGCCAGATAGCGGGGGGGCCGAACAATGAGCAGTTCTTC.

This chain joins TRBV11-1 and TRBJ1-1, with D hard to call. CDR1 and CDR2 from the germline V gene are SGHAT and FQDESV (reference sequence). The CDR3 spans 14 residues. The V end was cut by 4 bases, the J end by 1 base, with 10 bases between. DNA for the CDR3: TGTGCCAGCAGCTCCTGGGGAAGGAACACTGAAGCTTTCTTT. This codes for CASSSWGRNTEAFF.

V usage is TRBV20-1 and J usage is TRBJ2-1; no clear D. Germline V CDR1 and CDR2: DFQATT, SNEGSKA (reference sequence). The CDR3 runs 11 residues. Between the trimmed V and J ends, which lost 5 bases and 7 bases, there was a span of 9 bases. The DNA for the CDR3 is TGCAGTGCTCCGATCGTTAATGAGCAGTTCTTC. Amino acids: CSAPIVNEQFF.

The V gene is TRBV11-1, the J gene TRBJ1-4, with 9 positions matching TRBD1. Germline CDR1 SGHAT, CDR2 FQDESV (reference sequence). The CDR3 spans 16 residues. V was pared by 4 bases and J by 10 bases, with 13 bases of the junction left unmatched. The CDR3 is CASSSIQPGQGRKLFF. The DNA of the CDR3 is TGTGCCAGCAGCTCAATTCAACCGGGACAGGGTAGAAAACTGTTTTTT.

This chain links TRBV10-3 with TRBJ2-7, with D possibly matching TRBD2 (5 bases). The CDR3 is 15 residues long. V was trimmed by 3 bases and J by 0 bases, leaving 12 bases between them. Germline V CDR1 and CDR2: ENHRY, SYGVKD. CDR3 DNA: TGTGCCATCAGTGATTCGGACTGGAGCTCCTACGAGCAGTACTTC. This gives the protein CAISDSDWSSYEQYF.

CDR3 sequence reads: CSVEGWTSGPHVWGQYF. As DNA, the CDR3 is TGCAGCGTTGAAGGTTGGACTAGCGGGCCCCATGTCTGGGGGCAGTACTTC. V gene TRBV29-1 combines with J gene TRBJ2-7; TRBD2 aligns across 11 bases. The CDR3 length is 17 residues. The germline CDR1 and CDR2 sequences are SQVTM and ANQGSEA. Losses at the gene ends were 1 base for V and 9 bases for J; bases not matched to a gene: 17.

J is TRBJ1-4 and V is TRBV4-1; the D is unclear. This CDR3 region has 15 residues. Germline V gene data show CDR1 as MGHRA and CDR2 as YSYEKL. Between the trimmed V and J ends, which lost 0 bases and 4 bases, there was a span of 9 bases. The CDR3 DNA reads as TGCGCCAGCAGCCAAGATTTGACCATTAATGAAAAACTGTTTTTT. Protein product: CASSQDLTINEKLFF.

The V call is TRBV6-2 or TRBV6-3, the J call TRBJ1-5, with 9 bases lining up with TRBD1. Trimming at V came to 5 bases and at J to 7 bases, leaving 6 bases not matched to a gene. The CDR3 runs to 14 residues. The germline CDR1 and CDR2 sequences are MNHEY and SVGEGT. The DNA of the CDR3 is TGTGCCAGCAGTAACAGGGGGCGCCGACAGCCCCAGCATTTT. This gives the protein CASSNRGRRQPQHF.

This chain uses TRBV13 with TRBJ1-1; TRBD1 might be the D (5 bases). Germline V gene sequence: CDR1 PRHDT, CDR2 FYEKMQ (reference sequence). The CDR3 is made up of 17 amino acids. Trimming left V 2 bases short and J 1 base short, with 17 bases between. Here the CDR3 reads CASSLSVGGTGNTEAFF. The DNA for the CDR3 is TGTGCCAGCAGCTTATCGGTGGGGGGGACGGGGAACACTGAAGCTTTCTTT.

The chain uses TRBV9 and TRBJ1-1; perhaps TRBD1 as D (6 bases). Trimming left V 2 bases short and J 4 bases short, with 15 bases between. The germline V gene encodes CDR1 SGDLS and CDR2 YYNGEE. The CDR3 consists of 15 residues. The CDR3 reads CASSVDPSGVTEAFF. The CDR3, as DNA: TGTGCCAGCAGCGTTGACCCCTCAGGGGTCACTGAAGCTTTCTTT.

V and J are TRBV5-6 and TRBJ1-2, with D possibly matching TRBD1 (5 bases). The V end was cut by 1 base, the J end by 0 bases, with 13 bases between. CDR1 is SGHDT, CDR2 YYEEEE, per germline. The CDR3 extends over 16 amino acids. As DNA, the CDR3 is TGTGCCAGCAGCTTGAGTTTCGGCAGGGCTAACTATGGCTACACCTTC. Amino acids: CASSLSFGRANYGYTF. Filled out from reference TRBV5-6 and TRBJ1-2, the complete variable domain reads DAGVTQSPTHLIKTRGQQVTLRCSPKSGHDTVSWYQQALGQGPQFIFQYYEEEERQRGNFPDRFSGHQFPNYSSELNVNALLLGDSALYLCASSLSFGRANYGYTFGSGTRLTVV.

The chain is built from TRBV19 and TRBJ2-1; 14 bases are a match to TRBD2. The trim removed 7 bases at V and 0 bases at J, leaving 8 bases unmatched. In germline, CDR1 is LNHDA, CDR2 SQIVND (reference sequence). The CDR3 runs to 18 residues. In DNA, the CDR3 is TGTGCCAGTACCCAGACTAGCGGGGGGGGGAGCTCCTACAATGAGCAGTTCTTC. This translates into CASTQTSGGGSSYNEQFF.

The chain links TRBV28 to TRBJ1-1, with D unresolved. Per the germline V gene, CDR1 is MDHEN and CDR2 is SYDVKM. This CDR3 has 12 amino acids. The V gene lost 7 bases and the J gene lost 0 bases, with 6 bases spanning the gap. CDR3 DNA: TGTGCCAGCAACAGCCTGAACACTGAAGCTTTCTTT. Its translation is CASNSLNTEAFF.

This chain connects TRBV7-3 to TRBJ2-3, with D maybe TRBD1 (5 bases). The CDR3 is made up of 13 amino acids. V lost 5 bases to trimming and J lost 1 base, with 7 bases between them. The germline V gene encodes CDR1 SGHTA and CDR2 FQGTGA. The CDR3 coding sequence is TGTGCCAGCAGCCGCAGGGGCACAGATACGCAGTATTTT. It specifies CASSRRGTDTQYF.

The V and J genes are TRBV19 and TRBJ1-5; 9 nucleotides agree with TRBD1. V trimming: 6 bases; J trimming: 4 bases; junction bases outside the gene matches: 1. CDR3 size: 13 residues. The germline V gene encodes CDR1 LNHDA and CDR2 SQIVND (reference sequence). The CDR3 here is CASRDRGNQPQHF. In nucleotides, the CDR3 is TGTGCCAGTAGAGACAGGGGGAATCAGCCCCAGCATTTT. Based on the CDR3 plus reference TRBV19 and TRBJ1-5, the full variable domain is DGGITQSPKYLFRKEGQNVTLSCEQNLNHDAMYWYRQDPGQGLRLIYYSQIVNDFQKGDIAEGYSVSREKKESFPLTVTSAQKNPTAFYLCASRDRGNQPQHFGDGTRLSIL.

J is TRBJ2-1 and V is TRBV9; D gene uncertain. The germline V and J ends were trimmed by 0 bases and 0 bases, with 10 bases remaining between them. The CDR3 consists of 16 residues. Germline CDR1 and CDR2: SGDLS and YYNGEE. CDR3 DNA: TGTGCCAGCAGCGTAGTGGACGCCGGCTCCTACAATGAGCAGTTCTTC. Protein: CASSVVDAGSYNEQFF.

The chain uses TRBV3-1 (or the pseudogene TRBV3-2) and TRBJ2-1; 14 positions match TRBD2. Germline CDR1 and CDR2: LGHDT and YNNKEL (reference sequence). V shed 5 bases, J shed 4 bases, and the junction held 4 bases outside the gene matches. The CDR3 consists of 16 residues. The CDR3 here is CASSTTSGGAYNEQFF. The CDR3 DNA follows: TGTGCCAGCAGCACGACTAGCGGGGGGGCTTACAATGAGCAGTTCTTC.

This clone was recorded once. J is TRBJ2-5 and V is TRBV5-1; D not certain. V lost 4 bases, J lost 5 bases, and 12 bases lay in between. Germline CDR1 reads SGHRS; CDR2 reads YFSETQ. The CDR3 extends over 13 amino acids. CDR3 region: CASSPPKAETQYF. CDR3 nucleotide sequence: TGCGCCAGCAGCCCCCCGAAAGCTGAGACCCAGTACTTC.

The rearrangement joins TRBV7-2 to TRBJ1-1; D might be TRBD1 (6 bases). This CDR3 region has 15 residues. Trimming removed 1 base from V and 4 bases from J, with 13 bases in between. The germline V gene encodes CDR1 SGHTA and CDR2 FQGNSA. The CDR3 sequence is CASSLEGGPGTEAFF. In nucleotides, the CDR3 is TGTGCCAGCAGCTTAGAGGGGGGGCCGGGCACTGAAGCTTTCTTT.

CDR3 residues: CASTPSGTVNSPLHF. The CDR3 coding sequence is TGCGCCAGCACCCCCTCAGGAACAGTTAATTCACCCCTCCACTTT. The chain combines TRBV10-2 with TRBJ1-6; unclear D gene. V gave up 7 bases and J gave up 6 bases, with 16 bases separating them. This CDR3 has 15 residues. Germline CDR1 reads WSHSY; CDR2 reads SAAADI.

The chain uses TRBV5-6 and TRBJ2-5; D gene ambiguous. This CDR3 has 14 residues. The germline V and J ends were trimmed by 4 bases and 1 base, with 11 bases remaining between them. CDR1 and CDR2 from the germline V gene are SGHDT and YYEEEE. The CDR3 region is CASSPRTLQETQYF. Here the CDR3 DNA reads TGTGCCAGCAGCCCTAGGACCCTCCAAGAGACCCAGTACTTC.